The entry below describes one T cell receptor (beta chain). These data belong to a study of blood T cell repertoires in COVID-19. Looking at the study overall: Sites in the United States, Italy and Spain provided acute and convalescent COVID-19 samples.

Sequencing used immunoSEQ multiplex PCR; TCRdb keeps in-frame clones, though not all of them. This sample has about 160,000 clones; 80% to 90% occur once, and the top ten carry about 3.9%. Material for sequencing was peripheral blood. The TCR sequence derives from a woman aged 55-69 years who had recovered from COVID-19.

The CDR3 DNA reads TGTGCCAGCAGCTCATCGACAGGATGGAACACTGAAGCTTTCTTT. It translates to CASSSSTGWNTEAFF. This chain connects TRBV7-9 to TRBJ1-1; maybe TRBD1 (6 bases). The V and J ends lost 4 bases and 1 base respectively, with 13 bases between them. Per the germline V gene, CDR1 is SEHNR and CDR2 is FQNEAQ (reference sequence). The CDR3 is made up of 15 amino acids.